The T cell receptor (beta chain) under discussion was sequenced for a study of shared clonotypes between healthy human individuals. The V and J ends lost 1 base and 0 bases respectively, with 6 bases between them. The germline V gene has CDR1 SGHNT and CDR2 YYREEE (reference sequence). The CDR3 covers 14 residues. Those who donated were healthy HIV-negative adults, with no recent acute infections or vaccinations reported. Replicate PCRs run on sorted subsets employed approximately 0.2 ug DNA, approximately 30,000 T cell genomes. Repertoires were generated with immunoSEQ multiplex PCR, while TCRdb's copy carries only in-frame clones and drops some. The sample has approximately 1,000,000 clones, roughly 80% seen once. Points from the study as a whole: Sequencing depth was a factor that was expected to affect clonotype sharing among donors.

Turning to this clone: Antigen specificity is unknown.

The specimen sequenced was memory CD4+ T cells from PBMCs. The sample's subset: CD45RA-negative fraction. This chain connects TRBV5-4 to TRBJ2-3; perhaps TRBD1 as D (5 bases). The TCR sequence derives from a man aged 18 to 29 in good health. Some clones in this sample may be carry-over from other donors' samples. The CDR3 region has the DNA TGTGCCAGCAGCTTGAAGGGGAGCACAGATACGCAGTATTTT. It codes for CASSLKGSTDTQYF.